This T cell receptor beta chain came from a study of response to subunit inactivated influenza vaccine. Study-wide results and limits: Each seasonal influenza vaccination recruits few new T cells, the authors suggested.

This clonotype was seen repeatedly, ten times or more. Its antigen remains unidentified. TCRdb re-called the RT-PCR reads through MiXCR, storing one row per CDR3 protein. Among hundreds of thousands of distinct CDR3 sequences listed, approximately 7.6% were seen once. The CDR3 is 16 residues long. V shed 1 base, J shed 1 base, and the junction held 6 bases outside the gene matches. CDR1 is SGHAT, CDR2 FQNNGV, per germline. V and J are TRBV11-2 and TRBJ2-7; TRBD1 agrees at 8 bases. This TCR was sampled from a man between 45 and 75 years old who received an inactivated influenza vaccine. The source material was PBMCs from blood, sampled roughly 24 months after vaccination. CDR3 nucleotide sequence: TGTGCCAGCAGCTTAGTTTATGGGACAGGATCCTACGAGCAGTACTTC. It translates to CASSLVYGTGSYEQYF.